This T cell receptor (beta chain) is from a study of vaccination and CD4 T cells after COVID-19. The V segment lost 1 base and the J segment 8 bases; nucleotides outside the gene matches: 6. Germline CDR1 LNHNV, CDR2 YYDKDF (reference sequence). This CDR3 has 14 amino acids. For this clonotype: Its antigen is undetermined.

The Oncomine TCR Beta short-read assay was applied to DNA of cultured CD4+ T cells. The authors extracted genomic DNA from cultured CD4+ T cells. TCRdb re-called the PCR reads through MiXCR, storing one row per CDR3 protein. Of over 9,500 distinct CDR3 sequences in the sample, under 40% were seen once. Treatment defined: approximately 9-day PBMC culture with coronavirus spike peptide pools or control peptides (ViraFEST assay). Samples of CD4+ T cells were obtained from the unexposed donor before the COVID-19 pandemic (2011-2018). Antigen-specific T cell expansion with peptide pools preceded TCR sequencing in the ViraFEST approach.

The chain recombines TRBV15 with TRBJ1-2; 8 bases align to TRBD1. Sequencing used CD4+ T cells from blood, cultured in vitro. This clonotype was obtained from a human donor in good health. The CDR3 spells CATSRATGGRGYTF. The DNA of the CDR3 is TGTGCCACCAGCAGAGCTACAGGGGGTCGGGGCTACACCTTC.